Following are 25 T cell receptor beta chains from one sample sequenced in a study of blood T cell repertoires in COVID-19. TCRdb keeps only in-frame clones here, not all; method: immunoSEQ multiplex PCR. The table has roughly 50,000 clones, approximately 90% seen once. What was sequenced was peripheral blood. Source of these receptors: a woman aged 40 to 50 with active COVID-19.

This clone came up once. The chain is built from TRBV2 and TRBJ2-5, with TRBD2 identical over 14 bases. Germline V gene sequence: CDR1 SNHLY, CDR2 FYNNEI. J lost 5 bases, V lost 6 bases, and 8 bases had no gene match. This CDR3 has 16 residues. CDR3 in DNA: TGTGCCAGCAGAGATCTGACTAGCGGGGGGGCCGAGACCCAGTACTTC. It yields the protein CASRDLTSGGAETQYF.

The chain joins TRBV6-6 to TRBJ1-3, with TRBD1 identical over 7 bases. The V gene end was trimmed by 5 bases and the J gene end by 3 bases; junction bases not matched to a gene: 19. The CDR3 loop spans 19 amino acids. Germline-derived CDR1 and CDR2 are MNHNY and SVGAGI (reference sequence). The CDR3 coding sequence is TGTGCCAGCAGTCGCTTCGGGCGGGGCAGGGGGGAGAGTGGAAACACCATATATTTT. As protein: CASSRFGRGRGESGNTIYF.

This chain links TRBV5-4 with TRBJ1-1; D is ambiguous. Germline V gene data show CDR1 as SGHNT and CDR2 as YYREEE (reference sequence). V was pared by 2 bases and J by 4 bases, with 9 bases between. The CDR3 sequence is 13 residues long. Here the CDR3 reads CASSFEVTTEAFF. The CDR3 coding sequence is TGTGCCAGCAGCTTTGAGGTTACCACTGAAGCTTTCTTT.

This sequence joins TRBV11-2 and TRBJ2-7, with 9 bases identical to TRBD1. The J segment lost 4 bases and the V segment lost 5 bases, leaving 6 bases of the junction unmatched. The CDR3 length is 14 residues. In germline, CDR1 is SGHAT, CDR2 FQNNGV. CDR3 sequence reads: CASSPRTGVYEQYF. CDR3 in DNA: TGTGCCAGCAGCCCCAGGACAGGGGTATACGAGCAGTACTTC. Full variable domain (outside the CDR3, taken from reference TRBV11-2 and TRBJ2-7): EAGVAQSPRYKIIEKRQSVAFWCNPISGHATLYWYQQILGQGPKLLIQFQNNGVVDDSQLPKDRFSAERLKGVDSTLKIQPAKLEDSAVYLCASSPRTGVYEQYFGPGTRLTVT.

Regarding this clone: Within the sample, other DNA sequences also encode this same CDR3. The chain has TRBV27 and TRBJ2-2; 8 nucleotides agree with TRBD1. Germline V lookup: CDR1 MNHEY, CDR2 SMNVEV (reference sequence). The CDR3 spans 14 residues. The trim removed 3 bases at V and 5 bases at J, leaving 2 bases unmatched. In DNA form, the CDR3 reads TGTGCCAGCAGTTTTGACAGGGGAACCGGGGAGCTGTTTTTT. It specifies CASSFDRGTGELFF.

This chain joins TRBV5-1 and TRBJ2-7, with 7 nucleotides matching TRBD2. Trimming took 4 bases from V and 5 from J; bases not matched to a gene: 9. CDR1 and CDR2 (germline): SGHRS, YFSETQ. CDR3 length: 14 amino acids. In DNA form, the CDR3 reads TGCGCCAGCAGCACGGCAGCGGGGCGGAACGAGCAGTACTTC. This sequence encodes CASSTAAGRNEQYF.

This clone was detected once. This sequence joins TRBV7-8 and TRBJ2-7; 7 bases align to TRBD2. V lost 1 base to trimming and J lost 5 bases; unmatched junction nucleotides: 11. The V gene's germline CDR1 is SGHVS and CDR2 FQNEAQ. CDR3 size: 16 residues. In nucleotides, the CDR3 is TGTGCCAGCAGCTTAGGGGTGGTAAGGACTAGGGACGAGCAGTACTTC. Translation gives CASSLGVVRTRDEQYF.

The rearrangement uses TRBV5-5 and TRBJ2-7; 8 bases are a match to TRBD1. Germline-derived CDR1 and CDR2 are SGHKS and YYEKEE (reference sequence). V lost 0 bases, J lost 6 bases, and 11 bases stayed unmatched. This CDR3 has 16 residues. In DNA, the CDR3 is TGTGCCAGCAGCTTGGACGGTATTCAGGGGGCCAGCGAGCAGTACTTC. As protein: CASSLDGIQGASEQYF.

This clone was found once. CDR3: CASSLGQSYEQYF. The CDR3 DNA sequence: TGTGCCAGCAGCTTAGGACAGTCCTACGAGCAGTACTTC. The chain joins TRBV11-3 to TRBJ2-7, with D maybe TRBD1 (5 bases). V was shortened by 1 base and J by 1 base, with 5 bases between the two germline ends. CDR3 length: 13 amino acids. Germline CDR1 and CDR2: SGHNT and YENEEA.

This clone occurred once. The genes are TRBV7-8 and TRBJ2-7; 8 nucleotides align to TRBD2. J gave up 2 bases and V 5 bases, and 8 bases lay outside the gene matches. This CDR3 is built from 15 residues. The germline gives CDR1 SGHVS, CDR2 FQNEAQ. Here the CDR3 DNA reads TGTGCCAGCAGCCCCGAGCGGGGGCGTCCCTACGAGCAGTACTTC. Amino acids: CASSPERGRPYEQYF. Supplemented by reference TRBV7-8 and TRBJ2-7, the full variable domain reads GAGVSQSPRYKVAKRGQDVALRCDPISGHVSLFWYQQALGQGPEFLTYFQNEAQLDKSGLPSDRFFAERPEGSVSTLKIQRTQQEDSAVYLCASSPERGRPYEQYFGPGTRLTVT.

The chain carries TRBV5-5 and TRBJ2-5, with 7 bases aligning to TRBD2. CDR3 size: 15 residues. J was trimmed by 5 bases and V by 7 bases; bases with no gene match: 14. CDR1 SGHKS and CDR2 YYEKEE come from the germline V gene (reference sequence). The CDR3 nucleotides read TGTGCCAGCGCAGATGGTAGAGGGGAGGGCGAGACCCAGTACTTC. It codes for CASADGRGEGETQYF.

This chain links TRBV30 with TRBJ2-5, with 7 nucleotides matching TRBD1. With 0 bases clipped from V and 3 bases from J, the junction kept 1 base outside the gene matches. Germline loops: CDR1 GTSNPN, CDR2 SVGIG (reference sequence). The CDR3 contains 13 residues. This chain's CDR3 is CAWSVQGKETQYF. The CDR3 DNA sequence: TGTGCCTGGAGTGTACAGGGGAAAGAGACCCAGTACTTC.

J is TRBJ1-4 and V is TRBV18, with 7 bases aligning to TRBD1. The CDR3 runs to 16 residues. The ends lost 4 bases at V and 7 bases at J; junction bases unmatched: 12. The V gene's germline CDR1 is KGHSH and CDR2 LQKENI. CDR3 residues: CASSQNRDSRSEKLFF. The CDR3 DNA reads as TGTGCCAGCTCACAGAACCGGGACAGTCGAAGTGAAAAACTGTTTTTT.

This rearrangement joins TRBV5-6 to TRBJ2-1, with a tentative D call TRBD1 (6 bases). Looked up from germline, CDR1 is SGHDT and CDR2 is YYEEEE. The CDR3 extends over 17 amino acids. Trimming stripped 1 base from V and 6 bases from J, with 20 bases between. The CDR3 is CASSLMAGLGGINEQFF. CDR3 bases: TGTGCCAGCAGCTTGATGGCCGGCTTAGGGGGAATCAATGAGCAGTTCTTC.

The genes are TRBV5-1 and TRBJ2-7, with D unclear. The germline V and J ends were trimmed by 3 bases and 3 bases, with 13 bases remaining between them. This CDR3 is 14 amino acids long. Germline V lookup: CDR1 SGHRS, CDR2 YFSETQ. CDR3 in DNA: TGCGCCAGCAGCTCTCTAGGAGACGGCTACGAGCAGTACTTC. Its protein is CASSSLGDGYEQYF.

The chain is built from TRBV6-5 and TRBJ1-2; 9 bases are a match to TRBD1. The CDR3 totals 13 residues. CDR1 is MNHEY, CDR2 SVGAGI, per germline. The V gene end was trimmed by 8 bases and the J gene end by 6 bases; junction bases not matched to a gene: 7. DNA of the CDR3: TGTGCCAGCTTCCGGGACAGGGAAAATGGCTACACCTTC. Translated: CASFRDRENGYTF.

This clone was detected only once. The V and J genes are TRBV11-2 and TRBJ2-5; TRBD1 is a possible D gene (5 bases). Germline V gene lookup returns CDR1 SGHAT and CDR2 FQNNGV. This CDR3 contains 14 residues. Trimming pared 2 bases from V and 3 bases from J, leaving 10 bases between. This CDR3 reads CASSLKIGEETQYF. The CDR3 region has the DNA TGTGCCAGCAGCTTAAAGATAGGGGAAGAGACCCAGTACTTC.

This rearrangement joins TRBV5-4 to TRBJ2-3; D is perhaps TRBD2 (5 bases). The CDR3 has 12 amino acids. V shed 3 bases and J shed 12 bases, with 14 bases lying between them. Germline V gene data show CDR1 as SGHNT and CDR2 as YYREEE (reference sequence). CDR3 in amino acids: CASSSDSSTQYF. In DNA form, the CDR3 reads TGTGCCAGCAGCTCGGACTCTAGCACTCAGTATTTT. The variable domain in full, completed from reference TRBV5-4 and TRBJ2-3, reads ETGVTQSPTHLIKTRGQQVTLRCSSQSGHNTVSWYQQALGQGPQFIFQYYREEENGRGNFPPRFSGLQFPNYSSELNVNALELDDSALYLCASSSDSSTQYFGPGTRLTVL.

V and J are TRBV9 and TRBJ2-7; TRBD1 aligns across 11 bases. J lost 6 bases, V lost 0 bases, and 5 bases had no gene match. The CDR3 runs to 15 residues. Germline V gives CDR1 SGDLS, CDR2 YYNGEE. CDR3 protein: CASSVAGTGGGEQYF. DNA of the CDR3: TGTGCCAGCAGCGTAGCTGGGACAGGGGGTGGCGAGCAGTACTTC.

The chain combines TRBV7-2 with TRBJ1-2, with TRBD1 matching over 7 bases. Germline loops: CDR1 SGHTA, CDR2 FQGNSA. The CDR3 sequence is 15 residues long. V was pared by 4 bases and J by 8 bases, with 13 bases of the junction left unmatched. The CDR3 region is CASSYSDRSEWGYTF. For the CDR3, the DNA is TGTGCCAGCAGCTACTCGGACAGGTCTGAATGGGGCTACACCTTC.

J is TRBJ2-5 and V is TRBV2, with TRBD1 identical over 7 bases. In germline, CDR1 is SNHLY, CDR2 FYNNEI. The trim removed 6 bases at V and 5 bases at J, leaving 12 bases unmatched. The CDR3 consists of 15 residues. CDR3: CASSGDSSYGETQYF. The CDR3 DNA follows: TGTGCCAGCAGCGGGGACAGTTCCTACGGGGAGACCCAGTACTTC. Full variable domain (outside the CDR3, taken from reference TRBV2 and TRBJ2-5): EPEVTQTPSHQVTQMGQEVILRCVPISNHLYFYWYRQILGQKVEFLVSFYNNEISEKSEIFDDQFSVERPDGSNFTLKIRSTKLEDSAMYFCASSGDSSYGETQYFGPGTRLLVL.

This clone was seen once. The V call is TRBV6-5, the J call TRBJ1-5; the match to TRBD1 covers 8 bases. Trimming cost V 5 bases and J 6 bases; bases outside gene matches: 6. CDR3 length: 14 amino acids. Looked up from germline, CDR1 is MNHEY and CDR2 is SVGAGI. CDR3 in DNA: TGTGCCAGCAGTCCGACAGGGGAGGGTCAGCCCCAGCATTTT. Translated, it gives CASSPTGEGQPQHF.

The chain combines TRBV11-3 with TRBJ2-1; 8 bases align to TRBD2. J gave up 15 bases and V 4 bases, and 11 bases lay outside the gene matches. The CDR3 spans 13 residues. The germline V gene has CDR1 SGHNT and CDR2 YENEEA. CDR3 bases: TGTGCCAGCAGCTCCGACACCCTTACTAGCGGGTTCTTC. Amino acids: CASSSDTLTSGFF.

The V gene is TRBV7-9, the J gene TRBJ2-7; the D gene is possibly TRBD2 (7 bases). The CDR3 extends over 15 amino acids. From germline, CDR1 is SEHNR and CDR2 FQNEAQ (reference sequence). V lost 5 bases to trimming and J lost 5 bases, with 19 bases between them. CDR3 residues: CASSRRGAGDDEQYF. The CDR3, as DNA: TGTGCCAGCAGCCGCCGGGGGGCAGGGGACGACGAGCAGTACTTC.

The rearrangement joins TRBV18 to TRBJ1-1; 10 nucleotides agree with TRBD1. CDR1 is KGHSH and CDR2 is LQKENI in the germline V gene. The trim removed 5 bases at V and 1 base at J, leaving 10 bases unmatched. This CDR3 contains 17 residues. The CDR3 here is CASSSRDRGATNTEAFF. CDR3 sequence (DNA): TGTGCCAGCTCATCCCGGGACAGGGGCGCAACGAACACTGAAGCTTTCTTT.